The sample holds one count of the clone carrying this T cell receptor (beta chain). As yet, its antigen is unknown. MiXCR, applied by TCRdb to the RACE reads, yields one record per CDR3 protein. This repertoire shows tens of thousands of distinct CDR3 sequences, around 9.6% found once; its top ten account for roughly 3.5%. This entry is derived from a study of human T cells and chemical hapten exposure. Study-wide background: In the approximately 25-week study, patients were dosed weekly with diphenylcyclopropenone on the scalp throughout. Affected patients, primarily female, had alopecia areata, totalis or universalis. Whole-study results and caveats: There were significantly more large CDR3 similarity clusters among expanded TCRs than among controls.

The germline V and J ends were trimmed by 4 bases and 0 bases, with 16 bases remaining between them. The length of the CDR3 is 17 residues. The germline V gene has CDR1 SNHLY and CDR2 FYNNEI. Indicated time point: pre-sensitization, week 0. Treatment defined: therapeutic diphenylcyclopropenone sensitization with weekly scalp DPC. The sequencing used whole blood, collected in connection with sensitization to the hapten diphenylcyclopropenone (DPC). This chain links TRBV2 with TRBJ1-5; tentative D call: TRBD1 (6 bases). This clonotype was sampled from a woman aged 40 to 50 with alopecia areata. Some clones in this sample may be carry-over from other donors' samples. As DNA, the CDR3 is TGTGCCAGCAGTGTGTCAGGGGCCGAAATTAGCAATCAGCCCCAGCATTTT. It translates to CASSVSGAEISNQPQHF.